Given below is one T cell receptor (beta chain) in context. The sample belongs to a study of cytomegalovirus exposure and HLA in healthy donors. This CDR3 contains 14 residues. CDR1 and CDR2 from the germline V gene are LGHNA and YSLEER. V lost 0 bases to trimming and J lost 3 bases, with 9 bases between them. The PCR had 60 Vbeta and 13 Jbeta primers. Produced via immunoSEQ multiplex PCR; TCRdb's table is partial and in-frame only. This sample carries approximately 150,000 clones, with 0.75% to 1% going to the ten biggest clones. The V call is TRBV4-3, the J call TRBJ2-7; maybe TRBD2 (5 bases). The clonotype comes from a male donor in good health and CMV-seronegative. The sample consisted of PBMCs. CDR3 sequence: CASSQERAGYEQYF. CDR3 nucleotide sequence: TGCGCCAGCAGCCAAGAGCGGGCGGGCTACGAGCAGTACTTC.